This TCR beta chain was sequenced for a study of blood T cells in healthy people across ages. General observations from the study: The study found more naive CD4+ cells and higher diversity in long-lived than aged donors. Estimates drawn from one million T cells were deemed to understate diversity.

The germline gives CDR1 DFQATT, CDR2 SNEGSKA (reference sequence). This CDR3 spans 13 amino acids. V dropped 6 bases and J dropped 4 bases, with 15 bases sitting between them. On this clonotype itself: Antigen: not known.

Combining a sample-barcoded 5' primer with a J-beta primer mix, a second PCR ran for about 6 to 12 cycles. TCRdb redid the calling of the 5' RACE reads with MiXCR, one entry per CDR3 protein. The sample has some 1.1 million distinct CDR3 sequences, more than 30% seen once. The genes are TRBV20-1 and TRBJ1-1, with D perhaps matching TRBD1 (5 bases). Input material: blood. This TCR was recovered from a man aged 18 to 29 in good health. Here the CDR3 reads CSAPSGGITEAFF. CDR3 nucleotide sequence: TGCAGTGCGCCATCGGGGGGGATCACTGAAGCTTTCTTT.